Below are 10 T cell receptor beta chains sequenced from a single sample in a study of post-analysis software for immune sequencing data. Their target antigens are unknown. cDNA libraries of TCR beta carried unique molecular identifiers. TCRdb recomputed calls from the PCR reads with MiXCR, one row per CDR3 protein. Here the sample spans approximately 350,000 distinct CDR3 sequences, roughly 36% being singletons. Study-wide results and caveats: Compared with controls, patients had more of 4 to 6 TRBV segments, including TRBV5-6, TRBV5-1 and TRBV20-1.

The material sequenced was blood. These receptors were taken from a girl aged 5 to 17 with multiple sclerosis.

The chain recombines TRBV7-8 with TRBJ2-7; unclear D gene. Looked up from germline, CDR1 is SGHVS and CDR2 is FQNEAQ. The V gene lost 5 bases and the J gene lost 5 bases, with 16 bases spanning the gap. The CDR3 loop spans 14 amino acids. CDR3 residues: CASSQTGAADEQYF. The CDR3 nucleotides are TGTGCCAGCAGCCAGACGGGCGCTGCCGACGAGCAGTACTTC.

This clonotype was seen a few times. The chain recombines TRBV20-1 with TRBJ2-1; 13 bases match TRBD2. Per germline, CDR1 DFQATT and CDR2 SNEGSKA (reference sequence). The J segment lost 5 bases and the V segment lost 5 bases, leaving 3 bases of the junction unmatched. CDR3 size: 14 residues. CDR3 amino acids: CSAGGLAGNNEQFF. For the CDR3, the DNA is TGCAGTGCTGGGGGACTAGCGGGGAACAATGAGCAGTTCTTC.

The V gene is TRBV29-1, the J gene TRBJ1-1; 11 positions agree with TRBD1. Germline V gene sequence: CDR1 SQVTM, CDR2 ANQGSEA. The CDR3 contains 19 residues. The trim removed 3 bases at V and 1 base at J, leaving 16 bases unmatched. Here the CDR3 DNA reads TGCAGCGTTGAGGCCGGACAGGGGGCATTTGGTGGTAAGAACACTGAAGCTTTCTTT. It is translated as CSVEAGQGAFGGKNTEAFF.

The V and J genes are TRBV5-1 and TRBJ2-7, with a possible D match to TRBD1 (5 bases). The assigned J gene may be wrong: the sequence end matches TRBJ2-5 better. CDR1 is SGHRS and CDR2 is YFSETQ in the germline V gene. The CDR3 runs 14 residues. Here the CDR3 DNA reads TGCGCCAGCAGAGTGGAGACAGTATTAGAGACCCAGTACTTC. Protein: CASRVETVLETQYF.

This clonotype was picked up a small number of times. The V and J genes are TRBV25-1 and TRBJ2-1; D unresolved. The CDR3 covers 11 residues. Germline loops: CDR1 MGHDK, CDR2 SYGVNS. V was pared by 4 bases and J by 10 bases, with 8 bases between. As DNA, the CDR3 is TGTGCCAGCAGTGTCCGAGAGGAGCAGTTCTTC. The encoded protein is CASSVREEQFF.

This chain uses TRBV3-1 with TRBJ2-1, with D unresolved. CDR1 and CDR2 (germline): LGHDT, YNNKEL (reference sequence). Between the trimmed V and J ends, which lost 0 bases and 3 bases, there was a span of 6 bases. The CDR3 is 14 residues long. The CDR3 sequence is CASSQDGHYNEQFF. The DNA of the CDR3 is TGTGCCAGCAGCCAAGATGGTCACTACAATGAGCAGTTCTTC.

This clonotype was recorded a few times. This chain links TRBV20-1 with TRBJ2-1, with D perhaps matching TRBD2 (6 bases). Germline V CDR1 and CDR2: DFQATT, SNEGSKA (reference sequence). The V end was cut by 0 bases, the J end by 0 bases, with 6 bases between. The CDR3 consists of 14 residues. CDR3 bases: TGCAGTGCTAGAGAACTAGCCTCCTACAATGAGCAGTTCTTC. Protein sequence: CSARELASYNEQFF.

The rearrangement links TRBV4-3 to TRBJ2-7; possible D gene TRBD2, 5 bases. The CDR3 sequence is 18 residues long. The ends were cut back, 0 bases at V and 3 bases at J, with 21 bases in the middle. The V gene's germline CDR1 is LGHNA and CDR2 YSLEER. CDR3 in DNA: TGCGCCAGCAGCCAAGAACATTTGCCGGGATCCTTTCTCTACGAGCAGTACTTC. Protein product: CASSQEHLPGSFLYEQYF.

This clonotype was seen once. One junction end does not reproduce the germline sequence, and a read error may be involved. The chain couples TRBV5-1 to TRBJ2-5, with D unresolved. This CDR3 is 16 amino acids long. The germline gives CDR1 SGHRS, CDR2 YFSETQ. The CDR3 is CACSLYRWALRETQYF. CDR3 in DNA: TGCGCCTGCAGCCTCTATCGATGGGCCCTCCGGGAGACCCAGTACTTC.

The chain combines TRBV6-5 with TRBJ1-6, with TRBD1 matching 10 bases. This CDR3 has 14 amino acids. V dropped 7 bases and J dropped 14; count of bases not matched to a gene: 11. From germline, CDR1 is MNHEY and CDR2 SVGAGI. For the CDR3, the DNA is TGTGCCAGCAACCCCGGGACAGGGGACCCATCCCTCCACTTT. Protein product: CASNPGTGDPSLHF.